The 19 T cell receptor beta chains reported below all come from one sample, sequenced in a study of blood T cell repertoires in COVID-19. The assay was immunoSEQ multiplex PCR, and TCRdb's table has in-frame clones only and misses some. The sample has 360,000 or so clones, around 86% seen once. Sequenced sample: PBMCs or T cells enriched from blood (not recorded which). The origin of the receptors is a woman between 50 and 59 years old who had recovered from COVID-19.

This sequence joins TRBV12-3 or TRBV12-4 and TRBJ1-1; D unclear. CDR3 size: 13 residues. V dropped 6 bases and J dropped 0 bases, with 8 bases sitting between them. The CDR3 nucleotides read TGTGCCAGCAGCAATTACATGAACACTGAAGCTTTCTTT. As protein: CASSNYMNTEAFF.

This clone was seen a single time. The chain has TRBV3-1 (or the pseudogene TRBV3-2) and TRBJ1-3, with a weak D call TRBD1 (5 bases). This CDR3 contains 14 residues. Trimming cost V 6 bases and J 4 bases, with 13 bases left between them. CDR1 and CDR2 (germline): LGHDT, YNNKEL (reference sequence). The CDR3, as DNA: TGTGCCAGCAGTCCCACGGCAGGGGGAAACACCATATATTTT. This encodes CASSPTAGGNTIYF.

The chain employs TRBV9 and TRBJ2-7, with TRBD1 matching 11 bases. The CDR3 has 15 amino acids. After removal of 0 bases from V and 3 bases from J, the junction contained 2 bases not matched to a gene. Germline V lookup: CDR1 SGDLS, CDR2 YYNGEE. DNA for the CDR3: TGTGCCAGCAGCGTAGGGACAGGGGGCAGCTACGAGCAGTACTTC. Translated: CASSVGTGGSYEQYF.

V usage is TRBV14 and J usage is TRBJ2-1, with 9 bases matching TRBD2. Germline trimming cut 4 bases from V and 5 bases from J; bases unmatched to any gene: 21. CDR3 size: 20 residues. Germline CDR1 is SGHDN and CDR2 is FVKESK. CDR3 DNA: TGTGCCAGCAGCCTTTATCCCTTAGCGGGAGTTGCCACGACTAACAATGAGCAGTTCTTC. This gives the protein CASSLYPLAGVATTNNEQFF.

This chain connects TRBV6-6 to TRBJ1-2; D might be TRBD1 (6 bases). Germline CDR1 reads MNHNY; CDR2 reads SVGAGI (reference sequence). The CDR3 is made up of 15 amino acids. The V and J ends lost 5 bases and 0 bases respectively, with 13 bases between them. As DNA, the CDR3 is TGTGCCAGCAGTACCCAGGGGCGGGCTAACTATGGCTACACCTTC. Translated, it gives CASSTQGRANYGYTF.

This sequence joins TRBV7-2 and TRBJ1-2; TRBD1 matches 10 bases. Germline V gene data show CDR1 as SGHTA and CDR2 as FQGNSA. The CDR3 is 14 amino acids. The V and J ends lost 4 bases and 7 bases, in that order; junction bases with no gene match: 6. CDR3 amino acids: CASSSGTGEGGYTF. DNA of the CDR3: TGTGCCAGCAGCTCCGGGACAGGGGAAGGTGGCTACACCTTC.

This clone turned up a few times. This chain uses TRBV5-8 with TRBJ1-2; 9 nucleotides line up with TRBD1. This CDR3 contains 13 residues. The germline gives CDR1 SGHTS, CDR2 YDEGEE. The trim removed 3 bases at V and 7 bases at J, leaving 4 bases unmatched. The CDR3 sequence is CASSSDRGSGYTF. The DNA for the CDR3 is TGTGCCAGCAGCTCGGACAGGGGATCTGGCTACACCTTC. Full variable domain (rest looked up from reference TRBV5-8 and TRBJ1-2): EAGVTQSPTHLIKTRGQQATLRCSPISGHTSVYWYQQALGLGLQFLLWYDEGEERNRGNFPPRFSGRQFPNYSSELNVNALELEDSALYLCASSSDRGSGYTFGSGTRLTVV.

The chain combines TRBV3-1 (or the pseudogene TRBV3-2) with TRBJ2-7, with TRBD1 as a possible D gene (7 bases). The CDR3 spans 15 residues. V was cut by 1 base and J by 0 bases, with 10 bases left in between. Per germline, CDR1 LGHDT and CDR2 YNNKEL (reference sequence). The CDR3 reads CASSQARGDSYEQYF. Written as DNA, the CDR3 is TGTGCCAGCAGCCAAGCCAGGGGGGACTCCTACGAGCAGTACTTC.

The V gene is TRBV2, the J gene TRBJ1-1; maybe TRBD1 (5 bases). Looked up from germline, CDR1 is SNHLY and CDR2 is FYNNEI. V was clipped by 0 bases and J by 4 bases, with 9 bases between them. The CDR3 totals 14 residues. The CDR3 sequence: CASSEAGGTTEAFF. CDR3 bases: TGTGCCAGCAGTGAAGCGGGGGGTACCACTGAAGCTTTCTTT.

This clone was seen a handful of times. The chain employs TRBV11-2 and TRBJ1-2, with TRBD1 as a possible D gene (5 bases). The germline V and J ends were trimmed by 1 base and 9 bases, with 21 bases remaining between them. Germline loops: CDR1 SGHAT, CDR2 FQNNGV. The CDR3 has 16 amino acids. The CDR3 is CASSLAGRGVYNSYTF. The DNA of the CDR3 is TGTGCCAGCAGCTTAGCCGGGAGAGGGGTTTATAACAGCTACACCTTC.

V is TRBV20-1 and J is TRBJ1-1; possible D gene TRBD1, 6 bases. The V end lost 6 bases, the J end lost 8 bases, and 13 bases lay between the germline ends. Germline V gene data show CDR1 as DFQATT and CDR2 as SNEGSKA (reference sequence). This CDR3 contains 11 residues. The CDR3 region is CSAPDRREAFF. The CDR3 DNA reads TGCAGTGCGCCCGACAGGCGAGAAGCTTTCTTT.

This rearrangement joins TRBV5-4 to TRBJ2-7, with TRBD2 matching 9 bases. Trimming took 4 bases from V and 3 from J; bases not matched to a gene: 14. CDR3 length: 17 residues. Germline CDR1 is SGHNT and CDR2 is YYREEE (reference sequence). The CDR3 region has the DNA TGTGCCAGCAGCGCCGATACTTTAGCGGGAGCCCGCTACGAGCAGTACTTC. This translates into CASSADTLAGARYEQYF. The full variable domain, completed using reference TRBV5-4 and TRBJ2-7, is ETGVTQSPTHLIKTRGQQVTLRCSSQSGHNTVSWYQQALGQGPQFIFQYYREEENGRGNFPPRFSGLQFPNYSSELNVNALELDDSALYLCASSADTLAGARYEQYFGPGTRLTVT.

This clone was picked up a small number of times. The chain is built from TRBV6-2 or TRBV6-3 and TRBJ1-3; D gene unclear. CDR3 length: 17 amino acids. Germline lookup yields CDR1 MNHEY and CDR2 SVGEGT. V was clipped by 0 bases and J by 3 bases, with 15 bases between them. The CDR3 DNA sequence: TGTGCCAGCAGTTACTCTTTCCCCCGAGCGGGTGGAAACACCATATATTTT. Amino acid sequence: CASSYSFPRAGGNTIYF.

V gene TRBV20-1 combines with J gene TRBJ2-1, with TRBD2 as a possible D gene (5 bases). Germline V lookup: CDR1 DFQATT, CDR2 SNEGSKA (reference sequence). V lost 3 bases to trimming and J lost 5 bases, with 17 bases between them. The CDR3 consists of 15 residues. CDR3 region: CSASPNPAANNEQFF. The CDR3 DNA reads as TGCAGTGCTAGTCCGAATCCAGCGGCAAACAATGAGCAGTTCTTC.

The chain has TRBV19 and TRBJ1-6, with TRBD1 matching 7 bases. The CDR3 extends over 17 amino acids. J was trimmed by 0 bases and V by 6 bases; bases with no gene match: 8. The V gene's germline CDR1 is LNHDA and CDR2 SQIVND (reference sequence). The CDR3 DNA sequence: TGTGCCAGTAGCCCGGGACAGCCTGGCTCCTATAATTCACCCCTCCACTTT. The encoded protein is CASSPGQPGSYNSPLHF.

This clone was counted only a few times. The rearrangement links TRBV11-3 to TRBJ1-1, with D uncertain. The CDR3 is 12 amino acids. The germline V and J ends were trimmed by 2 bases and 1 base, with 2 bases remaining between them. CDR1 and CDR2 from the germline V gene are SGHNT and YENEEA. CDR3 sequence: CASSLQNTEAFF. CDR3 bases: TGTGCCAGCAGCTTACAGAACACTGAAGCTTTCTTT.

CDR3 in amino acids: CASSPNTGDGEQFF. For the CDR3, the DNA is TGTGCCAGCTCGCCGAACACAGGGGACGGTGAGCAGTTCTTC. The chain employs TRBV6-4 and TRBJ2-1; 7 nucleotides match TRBD1. J lost 9 bases, V lost 8 bases, and 13 bases had no gene match. The CDR3 consists of 14 residues. CDR1 and CDR2 from the germline V gene are MRHNA and SNTAGT.

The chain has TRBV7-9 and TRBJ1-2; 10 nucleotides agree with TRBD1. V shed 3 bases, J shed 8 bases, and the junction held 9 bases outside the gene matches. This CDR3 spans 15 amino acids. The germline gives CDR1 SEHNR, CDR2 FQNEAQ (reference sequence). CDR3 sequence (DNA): TGTGCCAGCAGCTTTGAGACAGGGGGCGCGGGAGGCTACACCTTC. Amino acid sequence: CASSFETGGAGGYTF.

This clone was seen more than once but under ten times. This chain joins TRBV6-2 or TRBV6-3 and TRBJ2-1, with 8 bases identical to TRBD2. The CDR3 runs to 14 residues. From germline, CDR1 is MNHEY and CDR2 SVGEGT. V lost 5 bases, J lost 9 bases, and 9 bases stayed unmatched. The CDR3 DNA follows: TGTGCCAGCAGTCCCCGGGGTAGCGGGACTGAGCAGTTCTTC. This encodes CASSPRGSGTEQFF.